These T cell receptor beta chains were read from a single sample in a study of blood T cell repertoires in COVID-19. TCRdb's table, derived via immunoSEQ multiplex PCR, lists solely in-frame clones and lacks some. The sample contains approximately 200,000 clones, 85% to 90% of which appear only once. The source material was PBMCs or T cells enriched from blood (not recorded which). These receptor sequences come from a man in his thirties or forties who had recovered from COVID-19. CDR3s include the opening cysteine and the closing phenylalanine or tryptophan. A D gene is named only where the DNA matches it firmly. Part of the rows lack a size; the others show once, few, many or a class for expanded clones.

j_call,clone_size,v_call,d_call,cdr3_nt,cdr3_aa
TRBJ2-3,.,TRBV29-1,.,TGCAGCGTTGACTACCGGGGGACAGATACGCAGTATTTT,CSVDYRGTDTQYF
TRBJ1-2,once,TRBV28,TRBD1,TGTGCCAGCAGTTTAGATATACCGGGACAGGGAAATGGCTACACCTTC,CASSLDIPGQGNGYTF
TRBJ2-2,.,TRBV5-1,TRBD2,TGCGCCAGCAGCTGGGAGAATAAAGCGGGAGGGACCGGGGAGCTGTTTTTT,CASSWENKAGGTGELFF
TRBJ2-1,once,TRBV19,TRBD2,TGTGCCAGTAGTCGCGGGAGCTCCTACAATGAGCAGTTCTTC,CASSRGSSYNEQFF
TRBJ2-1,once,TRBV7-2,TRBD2,TGTGCCAGCAGCTTAGAAAGCGGGGGGGCGAGTGAGCAGTTCTTC,CASSLESGGASEQFF
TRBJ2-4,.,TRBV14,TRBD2,TGTGCCAGCAGCACACCCCCCAGCGGGATGTCACCCGAAAACATTCAGTACTTC,CASSTPPSGMSPENIQYF
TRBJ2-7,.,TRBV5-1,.,TGCGCCAGCAGCTTGGCCGTCAGCGCCTACGAGCAGTACTTC,CASSLAVSAYEQYF
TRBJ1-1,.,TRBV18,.,TGTGCCAGCTCACCATACTACGAGAACACTGAAGCTTTCTTT,CASSPYYENTEAFF
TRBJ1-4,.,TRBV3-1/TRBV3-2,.,TGTGCCAGCAGCCGGACAGCAAATAATGAAAAACTGTTTTTT,CASSRTANNEKLFF
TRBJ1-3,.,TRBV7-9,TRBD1,TGTGCCAGCAGCTCCGGACAGGGGAACTCTGGAAACACCATATATTTT,CASSSGQGNSGNTIYF
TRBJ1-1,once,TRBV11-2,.,TGTGCCAGTTCGAGGGTAGGGAACACTGAAGCTTTCTTT,CASSRVGNTEAFF
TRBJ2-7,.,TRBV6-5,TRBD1,TGTGCCAGCAGTTACCCAGGGACAGGGCCTAACTTC,CASSYPGTGPNF
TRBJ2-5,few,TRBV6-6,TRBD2,TGTGCCAGCGCGTCTAGCGGGAGTTGGGAGACCCAGTACTTC,CASASSGSWETQYF
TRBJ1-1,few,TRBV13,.,TGTGCCAGCAGCTTAGCGGTAGGAGTCGGGGGAAGGGAAAGACGGGGTTACTTTAACACTGAAGCTTTCTTT,CASSLAVGVGGRERRGYFNTEAFF
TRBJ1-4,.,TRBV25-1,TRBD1,TGTGCCAGCAGTGCCACAGGGGGCTGGGCTAATGAAAAACTGTTTTTT,CASSATGGWANEKLFF
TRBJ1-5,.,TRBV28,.,TGTGCCAGCACCTCATCAGGGAACGGCAATCAGCCCCAGCATTTT,CASTSSGNGNQPQHF
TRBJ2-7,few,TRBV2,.,TGTGCCAGCAGTGTGGTGGCTGAATTCTACGAGCAGTACTTC,CASSVVAEFYEQYF